This TCR beta chain was sequenced for a study of blood T cells in healthy people across ages. The use of a sample-barcoded 5' primer and a J-beta primer mix characterized a second PCR of roughly 6 to 12 cycles. TCRdb called the 5' RACE reads again in MiXCR, with one record for every CDR3 protein. The sample has about 1 million distinct CDR3 sequences; 20% to 25% are singletons. This clonotype was counted a few times. Deletions cut 6 bases from V and 10 bases from J, with 9 bases between. This CDR3 has 11 amino acids. Germline values: CDR1 MDHEN, CDR2 SYDVKM. A further study also used this sample, focusing on T cells of mothers and their children.

Specimen: blood. The V gene is TRBV28, the J gene TRBJ2-2; D gene uncertain. The origin of this receptor is a girl aged 2 to 9 in good health. In DNA form, the CDR3 reads TGTGCCAGCAGCCTACGAGCGGAGCTGTTTTTT. It yields the protein CASSLRAELFF.